These 29 T cell receptor beta chains were all obtained from the same sample, sequenced in a study of blood T cell repertoires in COVID-19 (dated by TCRdb to the early 2020s). Library preparation employed the immunoSEQ multiplex PCR assay. Not all clones reach the TCRdb copy of this immuneACCESS table, which keeps in-frame sequences only. Checked studies attribute under half of the gap to unresolved V genes and leave the rest unexplained. The sample yields some 140,000 clones; 60% to 80% were counted once. Of the sample, roughly 9.7% is held by the ten largest clones. The sample was peripheral blood. The receptors were gathered from a man aged 60-69 years who had recovered from COVID-19.

CDR3 bases: TGTGCCAGCAGTCGACAGGATGATGAAAAACTGTTTTTT. Protein product: CASSRQDDEKLFF. The genes are TRBV6-2 or TRBV6-3 and TRBJ1-4, with D perhaps TRBD1 (6 bases). This CDR3 region has 13 residues. Germline V gene lookup returns CDR1 MNHEY and CDR2 SVGEGT. Trimming removed 5 bases from V and 6 bases from J, with 10 bases in between.

The V call is TRBV5-1, the J call TRBJ1-1, with D unresolved. Germline loops: CDR1 SGHRS, CDR2 YFSETQ. The V end was cut by 6 bases, the J end by 6 bases, with 9 bases between. The CDR3 consists of 11 residues. CDR3 residues: CASKDEAEAFF. DNA for the CDR3: TGCGCCAGCAAAGACGAGGCTGAAGCTTTCTTT.

This chain links TRBV5-4 with TRBJ1-1; TRBD1 might be the D (6 bases). V was cut by 4 bases and J by 11 bases, with 21 bases left in between. CDR3 length: 14 amino acids. Germline V gene sequence: CDR1 SGHNT, CDR2 YYREEE (reference sequence). The chain's CDR3 is CASSNQGPPRQAFF. The CDR3 DNA is TGTGCCAGCAGCAATCAGGGGCCCCCTCGGCAGGCTTTCTTT.

The chain recombines TRBV5-4 with TRBJ2-5; D not certain. The CDR3 extends over 14 amino acids. V lost 2 bases and J 2 bases, leaving 10 bases between the germline ends. Germline values: CDR1 SGHNT, CDR2 YYREEE (reference sequence). The CDR3 coding sequence is TGTGCCAGCAGCTTCCGGCAGACACAAGAGACCCAGTACTTC. Its protein product is CASSFRQTQETQYF.

The sample holds many counts of this clone. The chain couples TRBV10-3 to TRBJ1-2, with 8 positions matching TRBD1. CDR1 and CDR2 (germline): ENHRY, SYGVKD. This CDR3 has 13 amino acids. The trim removed 9 bases at V and 1 base at J, leaving 4 bases unmatched. This chain's CDR3 is CAIQGDLNYGYTF. The DNA for the CDR3 is TGTGCCATACAGGGGGACCTTAACTATGGCTACACCTTC.

This chain joins TRBV28 and TRBJ1-4, with D unresolved. The germline V gene has CDR1 MDHEN and CDR2 SYDVKM. Trimming cost V 4 bases and J 8 bases, with 20 bases left between them. The CDR3 has 16 amino acids. The CDR3 sequence is CASSYSFGGLGEKLFF. CDR3 nucleotide sequence: TGTGCCAGCAGTTACAGCTTTGGAGGGCTAGGGGAAAAACTGTTTTTT.

V gene TRBV28 combines with J gene TRBJ2-7; TRBD1 might be the D (6 bases). The germline CDR1 and CDR2 sequences are MDHEN and SYDVKM. This CDR3 contains 15 residues. The V and J ends lost 6 bases and 1 base respectively, with 16 bases between them. The CDR3 reads CASSPRQVPSYEQYF. Here the CDR3 DNA reads TGTGCCAGCAGCCCCCGACAGGTTCCTTCCTACGAGCAGTACTTC.

The chain uses TRBV7-2 and TRBJ2-1; the match to TRBD2 covers 10 bases. Germline V CDR1 and CDR2: SGHTA, FQGNSA. The CDR3 sequence is 15 residues long. The V segment lost 2 bases and the J segment 6 bases; nucleotides outside the gene matches: 4. The CDR3 coding sequence is TGTGCCAGCAGCTTACAGAGCGGGAGGGCCAATGAGCAGTTCTTC. Amino acids: CASSLQSGRANEQFF.

J is TRBJ2-7 and V is TRBV28, with D possibly TRBD2 on 5 matching bases. V lost 7 bases and J 2 bases, leaving 9 bases between the germline ends. Per the germline V gene, CDR1 is MDHEN and CDR2 is SYDVKM. The CDR3 is made up of 12 amino acids. CDR3 bases: TGTGCCAGCATGGAGGTCCCCTACGAGCAGTACTTC. Translated: CASMEVPYEQYF.

The chain is built from TRBV7-2 and TRBJ1-2; D is perhaps TRBD1 (5 bases). This CDR3 comprises 13 residues. Trimming pared 5 bases from V and 8 bases from J, leaving 15 bases between. Germline loops: CDR1 SGHTA, CDR2 FQGNSA. As DNA, the CDR3 is TGTGCCAGCAGCGCGGACACCCTAGGAGGCTACACCTTC. This encodes CASSADTLGGYTF.

The genes are TRBV24-1 and TRBJ2-3, with 9 bases aligning to TRBD1. This CDR3 region has 17 residues. V gave up 5 bases and J gave up 4 bases; unmatched junction bases: 12. CDR1 is KGHDR and CDR2 is SFDVKD in the germline V gene. The DNA for the CDR3 is TGTGCCACCAGTGCCCAAGCAGCGGGACAGGGACCAGATACGCAGTATTTT. It encodes CATSAQAAGQGPDTQYF.

This clone was recorded a few times. The rearrangement joins TRBV29-1 to TRBJ2-3; D is possibly TRBD1 (6 bases). This CDR3 comprises 14 residues. Deletions cut 3 bases from V and 8 bases from J, with 18 bases between. Germline CDR1 is SQVTM and CDR2 is ANQGSEA. Here the CDR3 reads CSVDEAGATGTQYF. CDR3 in DNA: TGCAGCGTTGACGAGGCAGGGGCAACCGGTACGCAGTATTTT.

As concerns this clone: Germline is not matched at one junction end, which may reflect a read error. The chain employs TRBV12-3 or TRBV12-4 and TRBJ2-7; TRBD2 aligns across 13 bases. The length of the CDR3 is 13 residues. CDR3 residues: CASNGLAGDEQCF. In DNA form, the CDR3 reads TGTGCCAGCAACGGACTAGCGGGAGACGAGCAGTGCTTC.

This chain connects TRBV5-8 to TRBJ1-4, with D tentatively TRBD1 (5 bases). The germline V gene encodes CDR1 SGHTS and CDR2 YDEGEE. The CDR3 loop spans 13 amino acids. V was cut by 0 bases and J by 7 bases, with 7 bases left in between. For the CDR3, the DNA is TGTGCCAGCAGCTTGGACAGGTCTGAAAAACTGTTTTTT. The encoded protein is CASSLDRSEKLFF.

This clone appeared a few times. The chain has TRBV28 and TRBJ2-5; D is ambiguous. This CDR3 comprises 12 residues. Germline CDR1 reads MDHEN; CDR2 reads SYDVKM. V dropped 1 base and J dropped 5 bases, with 5 bases sitting between them. CDR3 in DNA: TGTGCCAGCAGTTTATCCAGGGAGACCCAGTACTTC. This gives the protein CASSLSRETQYF.

Only one count was recorded for this clone. The chain links TRBV11-2 to TRBJ2-5, with D maybe TRBD1 (6 bases). This CDR3 is 15 amino acids long. The V end was cut by 5 bases, the J end by 3 bases, with 16 bases between. Germline V gene data show CDR1 as SGHAT and CDR2 as FQNNGV. As DNA, the CDR3 is TGTGCCAGCAGCCTTTCCCATCGACAGGAAGAGACCCAGTACTTC. Translated: CASSLSHRQEETQYF.

This clone has more than one count but fewer than ten. This chain links TRBV16 with TRBJ1-2; D may be TRBD1 (6 bases). With 1 base removed from V and 9 bases from J, the gap between germline ends came to 18 bases. Per the germline V gene, CDR1 is KGHSY and CDR2 is FQNENV. The CDR3 sequence is 15 residues long. The CDR3 DNA follows: TGTGCCAGCAGCCAATTGAGGGACATAGGGACCAGCTACACCTTC. Its translation is CASSQLRDIGTSYTF.

The sample holds one count of this clone. The chain links TRBV2 to TRBJ2-1; D unclear. The V and J ends lost 7 bases and 2 bases respectively, with 18 bases between them. Germline V gene sequence: CDR1 SNHLY, CDR2 FYNNEI. This CDR3 has 16 amino acids. Written as DNA, the CDR3 is TGTGCCAGCACAGCTCTAGTGCGGTTACCCTACAATGAGCAGTTCTTC. Encoded protein: CASTALVRLPYNEQFF. Full variable domain (rest looked up from reference TRBV2 and TRBJ2-1): EPEVTQTPSHQVTQMGQEVILRCVPISNHLYFYWYRQILGQKVEFLVSFYNNEISEKSEIFDDQFSVERPDGSNFTLKIRSTKLEDSAMYFCASTALVRLPYNEQFFGPGTRLTVL.

The rearrangement uses TRBV28 and TRBJ2-7, with 8 bases fitting TRBD2. V shed 8 bases and J 3 bases; nucleotides not matched to a gene: 9. This CDR3 contains 14 residues. Germline values: CDR1 MDHEN, CDR2 SYDVKM. The CDR3 reads CASGSLAGIYEQYF. The CDR3 nucleotides are TGTGCCAGCGGGTCGTTAGCGGGGATCTACGAGCAGTACTTC.

The rearrangement links TRBV19 to TRBJ1-5, with 7 bases aligning to TRBD1. Looked up from germline, CDR1 is LNHDA and CDR2 is SQIVND (reference sequence). V trimming: 3 bases; J trimming: 6 bases; junction bases outside the gene matches: 8. This CDR3 region has 15 residues. The CDR3 sequence is CASSIPQGSGQPQHF. Written as DNA, the CDR3 is TGTGCCAGTAGTATCCCACAGGGGTCAGGTCAGCCCCAGCATTTT. The complete variable domain, with remaining parts taken from reference TRBV19 and TRBJ1-5, reads DGGITQSPKYLFRKEGQNVTLSCEQNLNHDAMYWYRQDPGQGLRLIYYSQIVNDFQKGDIAEGYSVSREKKESFPLTVTSAQKNPTAFYLCASSIPQGSGQPQHFGDGTRLSIL.

CDR3 amino acids: CASSSAGRSYEQYF. The CDR3 nucleotides read TGTGCCAGCAGTTCCGCGGGCAGGTCCTACGAGCAGTACTTC. This sequence joins TRBV28 and TRBJ2-7; D is perhaps TRBD2 (5 bases). From germline, CDR1 is MDHEN and CDR2 SYDVKM. This CDR3 is 14 amino acids long. Trimming removed 4 bases from V and 1 base from J, with 11 bases in between.

This rearrangement joins TRBV7-3 to TRBJ1-1; TRBD1 matches 8 bases. The CDR3 has 15 residues. Germline loops: CDR1 SGHTA, CDR2 FQGTGA. V lost 5 bases, J lost 1 base, and 6 bases stayed unmatched. The CDR3 DNA sequence: TGTGCCAGCAGCCCTAACGGACAGGGGAACACTGAAGCTTTCTTT. It codes for CASSPNGQGNTEAFF.

The CDR3 region is CASSQAFWRGLNYGYTF. CDR3 DNA sequence: TGTGCCAGCAGCCAAGCCTTCTGGAGGGGGCTAAACTATGGCTACACCTTC. This chain links TRBV3-1 (or the pseudogene TRBV3-2) with TRBJ1-2; TRBD1 matches at 7 bases. J lost 2 bases, V lost 1 base, and 10 bases had no gene match. Germline CDR1 is LGHDT and CDR2 is YNNKEL (reference sequence). The CDR3 is 17 residues long.

This clone was observed a few times. The CDR3 DNA reads TGTGCCACTAGCGGGGACTACAATGAGCAGTTCTTC. Its translation: CATSGDYNEQFF. The V and J genes are TRBV19 and TRBJ2-1, with 9 bases lining up with TRBD2. This CDR3 region has 12 residues. Germline-derived CDR1 and CDR2 are LNHDA and SQIVND (reference sequence). Unmatched junction bases numbered 1, after V lost 10 bases and J lost 3 bases.

This clone was found once. V gene TRBV11-2 combines with J gene TRBJ2-7, with a tentative D call TRBD2 (5 bases). Germline V gene sequence: CDR1 SGHAT, CDR2 FQNNGV. With 5 bases removed from V and 2 bases from J, the gap between germline ends came to 19 bases. There are 16 residues in the CDR3. Here the CDR3 reads CASSRLTTRIPYEQYF. CDR3 bases: TGTGCCAGCAGCCGCCTCACCACTAGAATCCCCTACGAGCAGTACTTC.

The chain carries TRBV5-6 and TRBJ2-7, with 7 positions matching TRBD1. Looked up from germline, CDR1 is SGHDT and CDR2 is YYEEEE. The CDR3 covers 16 residues. Losses at the gene ends were 4 bases for V and 4 bases for J; bases not matched to a gene: 14. The CDR3 sequence: CASSNPGQDLGYEQYF. In DNA, the CDR3 is TGTGCCAGCAGCAACCCAGGACAGGACCTTGGATACGAGCAGTACTTC.

In nucleotides, the CDR3 is TGTGCCAGCAGTCCATCGGGTTTCCGAGGGGGCACTGAAGCTTTCTTT. Its protein product is CASSPSGFRGGTEAFF. The chain links TRBV28 to TRBJ1-1, with D perhaps matching TRBD1 (6 bases). Germline CDR1 and CDR2: MDHEN and SYDVKM. The CDR3 contains 16 residues. With 5 bases removed from V and 4 bases from J, the gap between germline ends came to 20 bases.

The genes are TRBV7-9 and TRBJ1-1, with D tentatively TRBD1 (6 bases). This CDR3 region has 14 residues. The germline CDR1 and CDR2 sequences are SEHNR and FQNEAQ (reference sequence). Trimming left V 6 bases short and J 1 base short, with 12 bases between. The CDR3 is CASRRRQENTEAFF. In nucleotides, the CDR3 is TGTGCCAGCAGACGACGACAGGAGAACACTGAAGCTTTCTTT.

The chain carries TRBV7-3 and TRBJ2-1, with TRBD2 matching 13 bases. This CDR3 is 14 amino acids long. J gave up 7 bases and V 5 bases, and 2 bases lay outside the gene matches. Germline V gene lookup returns CDR1 SGHTA and CDR2 FQGTGA. CDR3 sequence (DNA): TGTGCCAGCAGCACTAGCGGGGGGGCTAATGAGCAGTTCTTC. It is translated as CASSTSGGANEQFF.